This TCR beta chain was recorded in a study of cytomegalovirus exposure and HLA in healthy donors. Overall study findings and caveats: An Asian-associated ancestry cluster reportedly showed fewer N-insertions than the roughly 670-donor mean in a later analysis.

Primers included in the PCR were 60 Vbeta and 13 Jbeta primers. Produced via immunoSEQ multiplex PCR; TCRdb's table is partial and in-frame only. This table holds 130,000 to 150,000 clones, 65% to 80% found once. Everyone who donated was a healthy bone marrow donor. CDR3 length: 14 residues. The V end lost 1 base, the J end lost 2 bases, and 6 bases lay between the germline ends. Germline CDR1 SEHNR, CDR2 FQNEAQ (reference sequence). As to this clone: What it binds is unknown.

This TCR was recovered from a woman between 40 and 55 years old in good health and CMV-seronegative. This rearrangement joins TRBV7-9 to TRBJ1-5; the D gene is possibly TRBD1 (6 bases). What was sequenced was PBMCs. The CDR3 DNA sequence: TGTGCCAGCAGCTTAGGACAGGGCAATCAGCCCCAGCATTTT. Translated: CASSLGQGNQPQHF.